This entry concerns a single T cell receptor (beta chain). The V gene's germline CDR1 is SGHDN and CDR2 FVKESK. Trimming removed 0 bases from V and 2 bases from J, with 11 bases in between. This CDR3 has 16 amino acids. The record originates from a study of blood T cell repertoires in COVID-19. The wider study: Acute and convalescent COVID-19 samples came from the United States, Italy and Spain. The cDNA or gDNA used as material had been derived from T cells, B-cell-depleted T cells, or PBMCs.

Authors' data handling: Estimation of nucleated cell counts was performed using reference gene primer amplification. The data were produced by immunoSEQ multiplex PCR, yet TCRdb's version contains in-frame clones alone and is incomplete. V, J and clone size are taken as reported in that table, and D and trimming were inferred from the DNA itself. Here the sample spans under 300,000 clones, 85% to 90% being singletons. The chain is built from TRBV14 and TRBJ2-1; D is possibly TRBD2 (6 bases). This receptor was taken from a woman aged 40-49 years who had recovered from COVID-19. Sequenced material: peripheral blood. This chain's CDR3 is CASSQEGGVAYNEQFF. CDR3 nucleotide sequence: TGTGCCAGCAGCCAAGAGGGGGGAGTCGCCTACAATGAGCAGTTCTTC.